The clone carrying this T cell receptor beta chain was seen more than once but under ten times. Antigen: not known. Trimming removed 3 bases from V and 0 bases from J, with 9 bases in between. Germline V gives CDR1 LNHDA, CDR2 SQIVND (reference sequence). The CDR3 is 15 amino acids. Of the isolated RNA, all was reverse transcribed, and so the sequenced material was expressed TCRB transcripts. Naive, central memory and regulatory T cell samples averaged around 3.5 million immunoSEQ reads each. Sequencing used immunoSEQ multiplex PCR; TCRdb keeps in-frame clones, though not all of them. In the table there are hundreds of thousands of clones, 13% to 15% of which are singletons. The sample belongs to a study of beta chain features in type 1 diabetes. Study observations and caveats: It was among patients, rather than healthy donors, that naive, central memory and Treg TCRB repertoires appeared more similar. In all four CD4+ subsets, TCRB CDR3 length was significantly, moderately reduced in type 1 diabetes.

V gene TRBV19 combines with J gene TRBJ2-4; D ambiguous. The sequenced sample was naive CD4+ T cells from blood. This receptor was identified in a man younger than 40 with type 1 diabetes. The CDR3, as DNA: TGTGCCAGTAGTATTACAGAAATAGCCAAAAACATTCAGTACTTC. Its protein product is CASSITEIAKNIQYF.